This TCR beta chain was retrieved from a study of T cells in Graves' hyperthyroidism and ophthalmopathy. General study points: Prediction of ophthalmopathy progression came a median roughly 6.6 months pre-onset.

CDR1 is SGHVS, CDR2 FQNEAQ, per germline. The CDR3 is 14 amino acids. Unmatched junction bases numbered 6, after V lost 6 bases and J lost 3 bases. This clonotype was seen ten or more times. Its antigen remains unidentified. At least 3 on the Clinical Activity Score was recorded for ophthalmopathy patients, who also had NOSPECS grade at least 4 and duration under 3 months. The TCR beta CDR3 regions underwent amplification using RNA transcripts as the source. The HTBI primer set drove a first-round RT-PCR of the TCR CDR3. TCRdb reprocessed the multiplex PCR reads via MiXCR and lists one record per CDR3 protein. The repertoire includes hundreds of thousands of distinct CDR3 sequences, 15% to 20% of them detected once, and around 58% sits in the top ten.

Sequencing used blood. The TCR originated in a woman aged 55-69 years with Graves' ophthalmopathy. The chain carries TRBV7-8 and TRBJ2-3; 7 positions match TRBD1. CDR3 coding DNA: TGTGCCAGCAGGGCCGGGACAGAAACAGATACGCAGTATTTT. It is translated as CASRAGTETDTQYF.